The count of the clone carrying this T cell receptor (beta chain) is one. This sample is part of a study of blood T cell repertoires in COVID-19. Study context: Researchers got acute and convalescent COVID-19 samples from the United States, Italy and Spain.

Method: immunoSEQ multiplex PCR; TCRdb's copy keeps in-frame clones and lacks some. Of some 200,000 clones listed, about 90% were seen once; the top ten hold about 2%. This CDR3 is 15 amino acids long. CDR1 SGHVS and CDR2 FNYEAQ come from the germline V gene. Trimming cost V 3 bases and J 0 bases, with 8 bases left between them. The receptor was isolated from a woman between 50 and 59 years old with acute or convalescent COVID-19. The rearrangement joins TRBV7-6 to TRBJ2-2; D remains ambiguous. Sequencing was done on a sample of peripheral blood. The CDR3 DNA is TGTGCCAGCAGCTTTGGGCAGGCGAACACCGGGGAGCTGTTTTTT. Encoded protein: CASSFGQANTGELFF.